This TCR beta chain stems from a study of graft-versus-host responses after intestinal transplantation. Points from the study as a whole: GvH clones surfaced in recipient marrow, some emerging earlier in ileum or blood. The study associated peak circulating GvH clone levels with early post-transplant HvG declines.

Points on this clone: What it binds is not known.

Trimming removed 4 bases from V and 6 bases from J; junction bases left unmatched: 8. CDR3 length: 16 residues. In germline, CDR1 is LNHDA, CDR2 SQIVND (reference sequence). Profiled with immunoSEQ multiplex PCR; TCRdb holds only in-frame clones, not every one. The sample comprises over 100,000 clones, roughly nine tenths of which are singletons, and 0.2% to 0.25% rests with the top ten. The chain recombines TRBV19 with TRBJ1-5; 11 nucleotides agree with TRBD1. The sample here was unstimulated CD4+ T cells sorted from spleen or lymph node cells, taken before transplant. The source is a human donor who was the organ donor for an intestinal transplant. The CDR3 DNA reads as TGTGCCAGTAGTAGAACCGGACAGGGGGCATTTCAGCCCCAGCATTTT. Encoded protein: CASSRTGQGAFQPQHF.